The rows below give T cell receptor beta chains drawn from one sample of a study of blood T cells in healthy people across ages. MiXCR, applied by TCRdb to the 5' RACE reads, yields one record per CDR3 protein. Altogether approximately 770,000 distinct CDR3 sequences are present, roughly 50% being singletons, with the ten largest covering about 20%. The sequenced sample was blood. The receptors originated from a man younger than 40 in good health. Each CDR3 is given with its conserved first and last residue. A D gene is named only where the DNA matches it firmly. Part of the rows lack a size; the others show once, few, many or a class for expanded clones.

>16|NA|TRBJ1-2|TRBV6-1|few
CASSEKPRDGYYGYTF
TGTGCCAGCAGTGAGAAGCCCCGGGACGGCTACTATGGCTACACCTTC
>15|TRBD1|TRBJ2-2|TRBV7-9|NA
CASNGDRANTGELFF
TGTGCCAGCAATGGGGACAGGGCGAACACCGGGGAGCTGTTTTTT
>16|TRBD2|TRBJ2-5|TRBV5-5|NA
CASSSALGGVSETQYF
TGTGCCAGCAGCTCAGCCTTGGGAGGGGTATCAGAGACCCAGTACTTC
>13|TRBD1|TRBJ2-4|TRBV25-1|NA
CASSETGTEEQYF
TGTGCCAGCAGTGAAACGGGGACAGAAGAGCAGTACTTC
>13|TRBD2|TRBJ2-1|TRBV20-1|NA
CSAREITSGEQFF
TGCAGTGCTAGGGAGATCACTAGCGGGGAGCAGTTCTTC
>12|TRBD1|TRBJ2-7|TRBV20-1|few
CSAYRGYDEQYF
TGCAGTGCTTACAGGGGGTACGACGAGCAGTACTTC
>13|NA|TRBJ2-7|TRBV27|NA
CASSFGGDNEQYF
TGTGCCAGCAGTTTTGGCGGGGACAACGAGCAGTACTTC
>15|NA|TRBJ2-4|TRBV7-2|few
CASSLARVAKNIQYF
TGTGCCAGCAGCTTAGCGAGGGTAGCCAAAAACATTCAGTACTTC
>15|TRBD2|TRBJ2-3|TRBV7-2|NA
CASSLASGGSDTQYF
TGTGCCAGCAGCTTAGCTAGCGGGGGCTCAGATACGCAGTATTTT
>15|NA|TRBJ2-5|TRBV28|NA
CASSSPGQRQETQYF
TGTGCCAGCAGTTCCCCCGGACAGAGACAAGAGACCCAGTACTTC
>19|TRBD1|TRBJ2-7|TRBV7-2|few
CASSLAIGTGHRSPYEQYF
TGTGCCAGCAGCTTAGCGATCGGGACAGGTCATAGAAGCCCTTACGAGCAGTACTTC
>19|TRBD1|TRBJ2-7|TRBV4-1|once
CASSQDPPPGQGFPNEQYF
TGCGCCAGCAGCCAAGATCCTCCCCCGGGACAGGGATTTCCTAACGAGCAGTACTTC